The following is a T cell receptor (beta chain) sequence with its context. Germline CDR1 reads MDHEN; CDR2 reads SYDVKM. This CDR3 spans 20 amino acids. Trimming took 2 bases from V and 4 from J, leaving 24 bases between them. The data derive from a study of blood T cell repertoires in COVID-19. Study as a whole: T cells, B-cell-depleted T cells, or PBMCs provided the cDNA or gDNA that served as material.

Original data processing: Estimates of nucleated cell counts were drawn from the amplification of reference gene primers. The table came from immunoSEQ multiplex PCR; TCRdb's copy has only in-frame clones and leaves some out. V, J and clone size were drawn from that table, and D and trimming were deduced from the DNA. This sample carries about 300,000 clones, approximately 89% of them seen once, and the ten largest clones take under 3%. Cohorts were based on clinical histories the participants reported. Shortly before study entry, within 2 weeks, exposed participants had met a COVID-19 case. The rearrangement uses TRBV28 and TRBJ2-6, with TRBD2 as a possible D gene (5 bases). The sequence was collected from a woman aged 45-65 years who had been exposed to COVID-19. Source material: PBMCs or T cells enriched from blood (not recorded which). In nucleotides, the CDR3 is TGTGCCAGCAGTTTACCCCCCACTAGAGGCGTTTCGGGAGGGGCCAACGTCCTGACTTTC. Encoded protein: CASSLPPTRGVSGGANVLTF. The whole variable domain, filled in from reference TRBV28 and TRBJ2-6, reads DVKVTQSSRYLVKRTGEKVFLECVQDMDHENMFWYRQDPGLGLRLIYFSYDVKMKEKGDIPEGYSVSREKKERFSLILESASTNQTSMYLCASSLPPTRGVSGGANVLTFGAGSRLTVL.